The source of this TCR beta chain is a study of shared clonotypes between healthy human individuals. In the study overall: The donor group consisted of two women and three men, aged 18 to 49. Broader study findings: Relative to memory subsets, naive subsets generally showed larger estimated richness.

With regard to this clone: Its target is unknown.

V was pared by 3 bases and J by 8 bases, with 7 bases of the junction left unmatched. The CDR3 loop spans 14 amino acids. The V gene's germline CDR1 is SGHDT and CDR2 YYEEEE. Genomic DNA of each subset was evenly split across several immunoSEQ plates. Original processing methods: ImmunoSEQ only sent back junction sequences with no quality scores, so filtering was done differently. This table comes from immunoSEQ multiplex PCR, and its TCRdb copy is limited to in-frame clones, with some not included. V and J calls and clone size are those listed in that table; D and trimming were worked out from the DNA. The table lists a few million clones, around 95% of them singletons.

The sequenced material came from naive CD4+ T cells sorted from blood. The subset is: CD45RA+ positively selected. J is TRBJ2-3 and V is TRBV5-6, with 9 positions matching TRBD1. The TCR comes from a young man in good health. CDR3 DNA sequence: TGTGCCAGCAGCTCCGGGACAGGGCAAGGTACGCAGTATTTT. Amino acid sequence: CASSSGTGQGTQYF.